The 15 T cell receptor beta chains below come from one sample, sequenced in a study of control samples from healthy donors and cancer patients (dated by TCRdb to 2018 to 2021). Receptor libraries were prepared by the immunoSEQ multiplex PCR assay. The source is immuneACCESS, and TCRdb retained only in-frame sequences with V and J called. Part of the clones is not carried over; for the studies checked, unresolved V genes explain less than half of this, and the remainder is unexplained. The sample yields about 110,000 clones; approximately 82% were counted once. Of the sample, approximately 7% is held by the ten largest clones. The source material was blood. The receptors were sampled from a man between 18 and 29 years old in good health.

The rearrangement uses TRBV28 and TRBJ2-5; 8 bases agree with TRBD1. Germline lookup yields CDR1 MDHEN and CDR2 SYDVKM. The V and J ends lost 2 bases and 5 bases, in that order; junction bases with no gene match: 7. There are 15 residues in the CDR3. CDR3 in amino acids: CASSLQRQGRETQYF. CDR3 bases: TGTGCCAGCAGTTTACAGAGACAGGGGCGTGAGACCCAGTACTTC. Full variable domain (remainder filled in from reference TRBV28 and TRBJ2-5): DVKVTQSSRYLVKRTGEKVFLECVQDMDHENMFWYRQDPGLGLRLIYFSYDVKMKEKGDIPEGYSVSREKKERFSLILESASTNQTSMYLCASSLQRQGRETQYFGPGTRLLVL.

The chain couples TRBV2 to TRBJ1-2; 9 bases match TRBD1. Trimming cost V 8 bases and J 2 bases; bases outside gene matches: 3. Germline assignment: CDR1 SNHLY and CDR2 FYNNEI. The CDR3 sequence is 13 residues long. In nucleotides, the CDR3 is TGTGCCAGCCGCACAGGGGGCAACTATGGCTACACCTTC. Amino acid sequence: CASRTGGNYGYTF.

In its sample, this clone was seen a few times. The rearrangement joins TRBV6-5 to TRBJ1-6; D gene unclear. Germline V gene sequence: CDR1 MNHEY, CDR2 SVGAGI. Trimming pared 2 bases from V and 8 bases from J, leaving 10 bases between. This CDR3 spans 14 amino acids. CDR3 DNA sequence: TGTGCCAGCAGTTACGAGGCTGGGGATTCACCCCTCCACTTT. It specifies CASSYEAGDSPLHF.

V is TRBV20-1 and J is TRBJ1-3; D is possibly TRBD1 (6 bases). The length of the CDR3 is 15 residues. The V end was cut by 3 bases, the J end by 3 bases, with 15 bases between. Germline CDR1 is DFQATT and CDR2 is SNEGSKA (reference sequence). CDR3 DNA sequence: TGCAGTGCTAGTACAGGGTTCAGTGGTGGAAACACCATATATTTT. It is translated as CSASTGFSGGNTIYF.

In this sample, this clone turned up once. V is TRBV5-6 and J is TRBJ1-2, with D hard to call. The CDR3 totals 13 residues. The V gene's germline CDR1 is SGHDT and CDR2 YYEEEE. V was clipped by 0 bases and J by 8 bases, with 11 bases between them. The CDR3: CASSLGIKGGYTF. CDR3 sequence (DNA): TGTGCCAGCAGCTTGGGGATCAAGGGAGGCTACACCTTC.

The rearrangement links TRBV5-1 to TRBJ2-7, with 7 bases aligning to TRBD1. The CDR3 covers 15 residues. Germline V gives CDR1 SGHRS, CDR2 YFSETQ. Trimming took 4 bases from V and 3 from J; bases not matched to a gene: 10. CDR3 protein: CASSPGQVPFYEQYV. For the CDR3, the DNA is TGCGCCAGCAGCCCTGGACAGGTACCTTTCTACGAGCAGTACGTC.

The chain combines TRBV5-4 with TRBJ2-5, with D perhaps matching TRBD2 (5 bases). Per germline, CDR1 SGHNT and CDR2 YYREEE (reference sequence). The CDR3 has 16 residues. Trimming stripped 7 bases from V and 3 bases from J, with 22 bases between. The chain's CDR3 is CASPSPPGLDEETQYF. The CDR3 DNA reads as TGTGCCAGCCCCTCCCCGCCAGGACTTGACGAAGAGACCCAGTACTTC. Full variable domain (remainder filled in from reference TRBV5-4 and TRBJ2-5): ETGVTQSPTHLIKTRGQQVTLRCSSQSGHNTVSWYQQALGQGPQFIFQYYREEENGRGNFPPRFSGLQFPNYSSELNVNALELDDSALYLCASPSPPGLDEETQYFGPGTRLLVL.

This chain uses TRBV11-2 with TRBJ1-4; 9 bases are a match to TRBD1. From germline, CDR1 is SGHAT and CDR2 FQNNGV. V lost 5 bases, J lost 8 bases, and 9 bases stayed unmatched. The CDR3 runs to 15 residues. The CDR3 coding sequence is TGTGCCAGCAGCACCTACAGGGGGCGAAAAGAAAAACTGTTTTTT. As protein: CASSTYRGRKEKLFF. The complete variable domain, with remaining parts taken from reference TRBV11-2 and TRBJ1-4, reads EAGVAQSPRYKIIEKRQSVAFWCNPISGHATLYWYQQILGQGPKLLIQFQNNGVVDDSQLPKDRFSAERLKGVDSTLKIQPAKLEDSAVYLCASSTYRGRKEKLFFGSGTQLSVL.

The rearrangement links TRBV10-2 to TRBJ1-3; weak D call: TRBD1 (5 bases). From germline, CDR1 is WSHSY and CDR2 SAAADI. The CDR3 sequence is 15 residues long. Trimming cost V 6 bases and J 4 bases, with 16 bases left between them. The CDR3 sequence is CASSPGRSGGNTIYF. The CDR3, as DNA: TGCGCCAGCAGCCCAGGGCGTTCGGGCGGAAACACCATATATTTT.

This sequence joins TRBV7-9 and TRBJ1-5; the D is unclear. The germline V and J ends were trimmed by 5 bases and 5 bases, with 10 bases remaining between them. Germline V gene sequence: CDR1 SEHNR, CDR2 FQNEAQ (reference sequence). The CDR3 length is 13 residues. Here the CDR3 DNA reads TGTGCCAGCAGCCCCGACCTGGATCAGCCCCAGCATTTT. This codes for CASSPDLDQPQHF.

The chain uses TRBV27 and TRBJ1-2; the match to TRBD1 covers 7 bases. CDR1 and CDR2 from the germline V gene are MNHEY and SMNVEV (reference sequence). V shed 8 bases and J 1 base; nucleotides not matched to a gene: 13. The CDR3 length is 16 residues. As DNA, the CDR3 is TGTGCCAGCGCTTCCTATCCGGGACAGAGTAACTATGGCTACACCTTC. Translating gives CASASYPGQSNYGYTF.

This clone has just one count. The CDR3 DNA reads TGCAGCGTTGAATTCGCGAGCGGGGGATCAACAGATACGCAGTATTTT. This gives the protein CSVEFASGGSTDTQYF. The chain combines TRBV29-1 with TRBJ2-3; 8 nucleotides line up with TRBD2. The CDR3 is 16 amino acids. The V and J ends lost 2 bases and 3 bases, in that order; junction bases with no gene match: 10. Germline V CDR1 and CDR2: SQVTM, ANQGSEA.

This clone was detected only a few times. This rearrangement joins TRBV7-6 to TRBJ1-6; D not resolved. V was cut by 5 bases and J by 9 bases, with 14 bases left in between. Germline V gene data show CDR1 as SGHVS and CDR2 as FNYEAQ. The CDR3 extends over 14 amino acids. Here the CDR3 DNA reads TGTGCCAGCAGCCCCCTTCAGTGGGGTTCACCCCTCCACTTT. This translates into CASSPLQWGSPLHF. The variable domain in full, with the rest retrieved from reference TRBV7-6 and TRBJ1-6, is GAGVSQSPRYKVTKRGQDVALRCDPISGHVSLYWYRQALGQGPEFLTYFNYEAQQDKSGLPNDRFSAERPEGSISTLTIQRTEQRDSAMYRCASSPLQWGSPLHFGNGTRLTVT.

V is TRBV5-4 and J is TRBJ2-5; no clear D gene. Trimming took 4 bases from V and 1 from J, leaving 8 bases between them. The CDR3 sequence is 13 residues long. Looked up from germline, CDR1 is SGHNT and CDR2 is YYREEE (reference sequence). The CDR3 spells CASSPPLQETQYF. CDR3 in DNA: TGTGCCAGCAGCCCACCACTCCAAGAGACCCAGTACTTC.

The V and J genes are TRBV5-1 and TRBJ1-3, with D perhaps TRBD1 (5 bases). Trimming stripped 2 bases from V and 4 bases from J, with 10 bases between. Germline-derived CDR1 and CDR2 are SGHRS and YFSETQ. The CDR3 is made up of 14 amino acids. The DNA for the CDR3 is TGCGCCAGCAGCTTTGGGGGGACCGGAAACACCATATATTTT. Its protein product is CASSFGGTGNTIYF. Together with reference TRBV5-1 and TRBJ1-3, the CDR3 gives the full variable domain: KAGVTQTPRYLIKTRGQQVTLSCSPISGHRSVSWYQQTPGQGLQFLFEYFSETQRNKGNFPGRFSGRQFSNSRSEMNVSTLELGDSALYLCASSFGGTGNTIYFGEGSWLTVV.